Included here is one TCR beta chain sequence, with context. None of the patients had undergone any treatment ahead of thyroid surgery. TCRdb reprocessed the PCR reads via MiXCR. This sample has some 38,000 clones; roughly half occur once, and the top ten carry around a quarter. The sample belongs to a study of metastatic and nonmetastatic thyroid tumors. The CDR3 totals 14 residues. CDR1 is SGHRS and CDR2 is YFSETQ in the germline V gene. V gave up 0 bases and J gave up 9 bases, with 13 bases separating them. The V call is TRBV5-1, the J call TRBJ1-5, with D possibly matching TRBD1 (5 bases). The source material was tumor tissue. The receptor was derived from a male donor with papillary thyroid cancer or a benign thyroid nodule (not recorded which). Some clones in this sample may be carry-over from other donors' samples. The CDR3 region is CASSLGGADRPQHF. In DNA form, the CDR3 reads TGCGCCAGCAGCTTGGGAGGGGCTGATCGGCCCCAGCATTTT.